The 4 T cell receptor beta chains below were found in one sample sequenced in a study of blood T cell repertoires in COVID-19. Measured with immunoSEQ multiplex PCR; TCRdb has only the in-frame clones, and not every one. The table includes around 90,000 clones, about 90% detected once. The sample taken for sequencing was peripheral blood. These receptors originate from a male donor with acute or convalescent COVID-19.

Here the CDR3 DNA reads TGTGCCATCGGACAGGGCCCTGGATTGTACTTC. Its translation: CAIGQGPGLYF. The chain joins TRBV10-3 to TRBJ2-7; 8 nucleotides match TRBD1. Germline CDR1 ENHRY, CDR2 SYGVKD. V shed 8 bases, J shed 12 bases, and the junction held 9 bases outside the gene matches. This CDR3 has 11 residues.

The chain recombines TRBV12-5 with TRBJ2-1; 7 bases line up with TRBD2. V lost 1 base to trimming and J lost 2 bases; unmatched junction nucleotides: 5. Germline V lookup: CDR1 LGHNT, CDR2 FRNRAP. This CDR3 spans 16 amino acids. CDR3 in amino acids: CASGLERGFPYNEQFF. In DNA form, the CDR3 reads TGTGCTAGTGGTTTGGAGCGGGGTTTCCCCTACAATGAGCAGTTCTTC.

V usage is TRBV5-1 and J usage is TRBJ1-3, with 7 bases lining up with TRBD1. The V and J ends lost 1 base and 9 bases, in that order; junction bases with no gene match: 10. The CDR3 covers 15 residues. CDR1 is SGHRS and CDR2 is YFSETQ in the germline V gene. The CDR3 coding sequence is TGCGCCAGCAGCTTGTCGGGACAGTCCGGGAGCACCATATATTTT. It yields the protein CASSLSGQSGSTIYF.

The CDR3 reads CASSLGASRSGNTIYF. The CDR3 nucleotides read TGTGCCAGCAGCTTAGGAGCGTCGCGCTCTGGAAACACCATATATTTT. The chain links TRBV7-2 to TRBJ1-3; no firm D call. Looked up from germline, CDR1 is SGHTA and CDR2 is FQGNSA. The CDR3 length is 16 residues. With 1 base removed from V and 0 bases from J, the gap between germline ends came to 10 bases.